Presented here are 13 T cell receptor beta chains from one specimen sequenced in a study of siplizumab effects on memory and regulatory T cells. The table came from immunoSEQ multiplex PCR; TCRdb's copy has only in-frame clones and leaves some out. The sample lists 50,000 to 75,000 clones, roughly 85% occurring once. The sequencing input was memory CD4+ T cells sorted from blood. Receptor source: a human donor in good health.

The chain has TRBV6-5 and TRBJ2-7; 11 nucleotides agree with TRBD1. The junction had 4 bases not matched to a gene; V was cut back by 6 bases and J by 6 bases. This CDR3 spans 13 amino acids. Germline values: CDR1 MNHEY, CDR2 SVGAGI. The DNA for the CDR3 is TGTGCCAGCAGCCGGGGACAGGGGGTCGAGCAGTACTTC. Its protein product is CASSRGQGVEQYF.

CDR3 DNA: TGTGCCAGCAGTCAACAGGGAAGAGAAACTGAAGCTTTCTTT. Residues: CASSQQGRETEAFF. The chain couples TRBV5-4 to TRBJ1-1; D is possibly TRBD1 (6 bases). Germline V CDR1 and CDR2: SGHNT, YYREEE (reference sequence). The germline V and J ends were trimmed by 5 bases and 5 bases, with 16 bases remaining between them. There are 14 residues in the CDR3.

The J gene is TRBJ2-5, the V gene TRBV7-6; 9 bases match TRBD2. V lost 1 base and J lost 2; bases outside the gene matches: 5. CDR3 length: 16 amino acids. Germline V CDR1 and CDR2: SGHVS, FNYEAQ. The CDR3 loop reads CASSLVPAGGQETQYF. The CDR3, as DNA: TGTGCCAGCAGCTTAGTTCCAGCGGGGGGACAAGAGACCCAGTACTTC.

The rearrangement uses TRBV18 and TRBJ2-7, with D possibly called TRBD1 or TRBD2 (7 bases each). V lost 2 bases and J lost 3, with 14 bases in between. The CDR3 extends over 15 amino acids. Per germline, CDR1 KGHSH and CDR2 LQKENI. The CDR3 is CASSPGQGGIYEQYF. CDR3 nucleotides: TGTGCCAGCTCACCAGGGCAGGGGGGGATCTACGAGCAGTACTTC.

This chain uses TRBV10-3 with TRBJ2-1; no reliable D call. The CDR3 length is 14 residues. Germline values: CDR1 ENHRY, CDR2 SYGVKD. V dropped 0 bases and J dropped 2 bases, with 5 bases sitting between them. The CDR3 loop is CAISESSPYNEQFF. The CDR3 nucleotides are TGTGCCATCAGTGAGTCATCCCCCTACAATGAGCAGTTCTTC.

The chain combines TRBV28 with TRBJ1-3; weak D call: TRBD1 (6 bases). The CDR3 totals 13 residues. Germline V gene data show CDR1 as MDHEN and CDR2 as SYDVKM. V dropped 6 bases and J dropped 8 bases, with 14 bases sitting between them. CDR3 in amino acids: CASRLPQGHTIYF. The CDR3 bases are TGTGCCAGCAGACTCCCACAGGGACACACCATATATTTT.

The rearrangement joins TRBV5-4 to TRBJ1-1, with 7 bases aligning to TRBD1. The V gene end was trimmed by 0 bases and the J gene end by 5 bases; junction bases not matched to a gene: 10. CDR3 length equals 16 residues. Germline V lookup: CDR1 SGHNT, CDR2 YYREEE (reference sequence). The DNA of the CDR3 is TGTGCCAGCAGCTTGGGAGGGGGCAAGTCGGGTACTGAAGCTTTCTTT. It yields the protein CASSLGGGKSGTEAFF.

This chain uses TRBV28 with TRBJ2-2; TRBD1 is a possible D gene (6 bases). The CDR3 covers 15 residues. The V end was cut by 10 bases, the J end by 3 bases, with 18 bases between. The germline CDR1 and CDR2 sequences are MDHEN and SYDVKM. The CDR3 protein is CATSTGPAYTGELFF. The CDR3 DNA sequence: TGTGCCACGTCAACAGGGCCAGCTTACACCGGGGAGCTGTTTTTT. The variable domain in full, completed from reference TRBV28 and TRBJ2-2, reads DVKVTQSSRYLVKRTGEKVFLECVQDMDHENMFWYRQDPGLGLRLIYFSYDVKMKEKGDIPEGYSVSREKKERFSLILESASTNQTSMYLCATSTGPAYTGELFFGEGSRLTVL.

J is TRBJ2-5 and V is TRBV5-6; D possibly corresponds to TRBD2 (7 bases). The CDR3 has 14 amino acids. Per germline, CDR1 SGHDT and CDR2 YYEEEE. V dropped 2 bases and J dropped 4 bases, with 12 bases sitting between them. The CDR3, as DNA: TGTGCCAGCAGCTTAGGGGGGGCTAGAGAGACCCAGTACTTC. Its protein product is CASSLGGARETQYF.

The chain joins TRBV5-6 to TRBJ2-4, with 7 nucleotides matching TRBD2. From germline, CDR1 is SGHDT and CDR2 YYEEEE. This CDR3 region has 14 residues. Germline trimming cut 6 bases from V and 9 bases from J; bases unmatched to any gene: 12. The CDR3 nucleotides are TGTGCCAGCACCTCCGCTCGGGGGGACGGCATTCAGTACTTC. It translates to CASTSARGDGIQYF.

Only one count was recorded for this clone. V gene TRBV6-6 combines with J gene TRBJ2-1; D is perhaps TRBD1 (6 bases). Germline values: CDR1 MNHNY, CDR2 SVGAGI (reference sequence). V was clipped by 6 bases and J by 1 base, with 13 bases between them. This CDR3 is 15 amino acids long. As DNA, the CDR3 is TGTGCCAGCAGGCTAGGGGGAGAGTCCTACAATGAGCAGTTCTTC. This gives the protein CASRLGGESYNEQFF.

The chain links TRBV28 to TRBJ2-7; D not certain. CDR1 is MDHEN and CDR2 is SYDVKM in the germline V gene. The ends were cut back, 6 bases at V and 3 bases at J, with 12 bases in the middle. The length of the CDR3 is 13 residues. The CDR3 region has the DNA TGTGCCAGCAGCGGAACAGCGTACTACGAGCAGTACTTC. This encodes CASSGTAYYEQYF. Based on the CDR3 plus reference TRBV28 and TRBJ2-7, the full variable domain is DVKVTQSSRYLVKRTGEKVFLECVQDMDHENMFWYRQDPGLGLRLIYFSYDVKMKEKGDIPEGYSVSREKKERFSLILESASTNQTSMYLCASSGTAYYEQYFGPGTRLTVT.

This clone was seen once. The V and J genes are TRBV6-1 and TRBJ1-2; D is uncertain. Trimming took 6 bases from V and 7 from J, leaving 21 bases between them. CDR1 is MNHNS, CDR2 SASEGT, per germline. This CDR3 has 15 residues. The DNA for the CDR3 is TGTGCCAGCAGGAGTGGAGGATTGGGGTTCTCTGGCTACACCTTC. It translates to CASRSGGLGFSGYTF.